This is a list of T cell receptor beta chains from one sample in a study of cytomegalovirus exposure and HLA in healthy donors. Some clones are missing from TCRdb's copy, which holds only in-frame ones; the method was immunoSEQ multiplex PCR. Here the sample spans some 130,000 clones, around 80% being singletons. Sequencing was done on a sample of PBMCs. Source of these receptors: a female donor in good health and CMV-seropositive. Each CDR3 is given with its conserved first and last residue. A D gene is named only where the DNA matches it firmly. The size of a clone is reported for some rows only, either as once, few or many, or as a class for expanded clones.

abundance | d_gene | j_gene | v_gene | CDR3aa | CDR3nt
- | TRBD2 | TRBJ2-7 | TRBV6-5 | CASSYGTSGTIYEQYF | TGTGCCAGCAGTTACGGGACTAGCGGGACAATTTACGAGCAGTACTTC
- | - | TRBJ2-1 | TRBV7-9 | CASSLPTYNEQFF | TGTGCCAGCAGCCTACCTACCTACAATGAGCAGTTCTTC
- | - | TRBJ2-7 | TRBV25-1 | CASSGHSSYEQYF | TGTGCCAGCAGTGGACACAGCTCCTACGAGCAGTACTTC
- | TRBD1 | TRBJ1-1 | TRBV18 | CASSLDRDTEAFF | TGTGCCAGCTCACTCGACAGGGACACTGAAGCTTTCTTT
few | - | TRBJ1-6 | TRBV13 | CASSRGTGVGSPLHF | TGTGCCAGCAGCCGTGGTACGGGAGTGGGTTCACCCCTCCACTTT
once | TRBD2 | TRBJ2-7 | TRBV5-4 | CASSFGGRAGREQYF | TGTGCCAGCAGCTTTGGAGGGAGGGCCGGGCGTGAGCAGTACTTC
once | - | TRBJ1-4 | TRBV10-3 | CAISEASGELAEKLFF | TGTGCCATCAGTGAGGCATCAGGGGAACTTGCTGAAAAACTGTTTTTT
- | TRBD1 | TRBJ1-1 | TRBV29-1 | CSVEGQSRTEAFF | TGCAGCGTTGAGGGACAGTCTCGCACTGAAGCTTTCTTT
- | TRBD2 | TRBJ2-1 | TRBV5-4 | CASSPSGSSYNEQFF | TGTGCCAGCAGCCCAAGCGGGAGTTCCTACAATGAGCAGTTCTTC
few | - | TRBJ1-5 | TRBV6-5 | CASGEASNQPQHF | TGTGCCAGCGGGGAGGCTAGCAATCAGCCCCAGCATTTT
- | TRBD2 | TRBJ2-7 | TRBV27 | CASSVAGGYEQYF | TGTGCCAGCAGTGTAGCGGGAGGCTACGAGCAGTACTTC
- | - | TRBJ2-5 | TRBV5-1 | CARTDSEETQYF | TGCGCCAGGACAGACAGTGAAGAGACCCAGTACTTC
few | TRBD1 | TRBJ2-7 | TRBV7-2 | CASSPGQGPYEQYF | TGTGCCAGCAGCCCCGGACAGGGCCCCTACGAGCAGTACTTC
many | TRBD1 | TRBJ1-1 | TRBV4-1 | CASSQAYRGLNTEAFF | TGCGCCAGCAGCCAAGCGTACAGGGGGCTTAACACTGAAGCTTTCTTT
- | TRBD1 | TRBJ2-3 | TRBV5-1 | CASSTGEQDTQYF | TGCGCCAGCAGTACAGGGGAACAAGATACGCAGTATTTT
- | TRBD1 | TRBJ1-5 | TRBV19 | CASSREGQTNQPQHF | TGTGCCAGTAGTCGGGAGGGACAGACCAATCAGCCCCAGCATTTT
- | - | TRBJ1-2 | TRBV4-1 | CASSQDRGNYGYTF | TGCGCCAGCAGCCAAGATCGGGGGAACTATGGCTACACCTTC
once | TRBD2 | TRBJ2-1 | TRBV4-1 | CASSQDGRASYNEQFF | TGCGCCAGCAGCCAAGATGGGAGGGCCTCCTACAATGAGCAGTTCTTC
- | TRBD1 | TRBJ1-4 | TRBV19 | CASSQTLRGPNEKLFF | TGTGCCAGTAGTCAAACTCTCAGGGGGCCTAATGAAAAACTGTTTTTT
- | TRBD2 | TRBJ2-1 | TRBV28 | CASSFHSGGALYEQFF | TGTGCCAGCAGTTTCCATAGCGGGGGGGCATTATATGAGCAGTTCTTC
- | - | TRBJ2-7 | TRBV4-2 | CASSQERTTTPYEQYF | TGTGCCAGCAGCCAAGAGAGGACTACTACCCCCTACGAGCAGTACTTC
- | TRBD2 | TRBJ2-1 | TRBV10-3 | CAISELAGGVDEQFF | TGTGCCATCAGTGAGTTGGCGGGAGGAGTGGATGAGCAGTTCTTC
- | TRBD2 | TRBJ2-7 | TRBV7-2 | CASSLLAGGPNEQYF | TGTGCCAGCAGCTTATTAGCGGGAGGGCCCAACGAGCAGTACTTC
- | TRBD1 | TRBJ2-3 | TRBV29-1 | CSVGGSGGYTDTQYF | TGCAGCGTGGGGGGTTCAGGGGGCTACACAGATACGCAGTATTTT
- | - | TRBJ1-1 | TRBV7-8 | CASAYTRNTEAFF | TGTGCCAGCGCTTATACAAGGAACACTGAAGCTTTCTTT
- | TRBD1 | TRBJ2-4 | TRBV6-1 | CASSERGTGTDTTKNIQYF | TGTGCCAGCAGTGAAAGAGGGACCGGGACAGACACTACCAAAAACATTCAGTACTTC
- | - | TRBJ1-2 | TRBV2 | CASSERGKYGYTF | TGTGCCAGCAGTGAAAGGGGGAAATATGGCTACACCTTC
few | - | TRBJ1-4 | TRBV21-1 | CASSKAQGTVNEKLFF | TGTGCCAGCAGCAAGGCCCAGGGGACAGTCAATGAAAAACTGTTTTTT
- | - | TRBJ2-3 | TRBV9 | CASSPSGQGFDTQYF | TGTGCCAGCAGCCCAAGTGGGCAGGGGTTCGATACGCAGTATTTT
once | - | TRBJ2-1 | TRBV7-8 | CASSLVISDAYNEQFF | TGTGCCAGCAGCTTAGTAATTAGCGATGCCTACAATGAGCAGTTCTTC
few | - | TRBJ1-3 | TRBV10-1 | CASSPGSGNTIYF | TGCGCCAGCAGTCCAGGGTCAGGAAACACCATATATTTT
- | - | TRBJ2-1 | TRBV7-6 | CASSLLGGAGNNEQFF | TGTGCCAGCAGCTTATTGGGCGGGGCGGGAAACAATGAGCAGTTCTTC
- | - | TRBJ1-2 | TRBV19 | CASSTITGNEGYTF | TGTGCCAGTAGCACCATCACAGGGAACGAGGGCTACACCTTC